One and the same sample provided the 5 T cell receptor beta chains below, sequenced in a study of shared clonotypes between healthy human individuals. CD45RO-negative cells were positively selected for CCR7, leaving out terminally differentiated effector memory CD45RA+ cells. Clones were sequenced by immunoSEQ multiplex PCR, and TCRdb holds only the in-frame ones, with some missing. The data contain around 2,000,000 clones, roughly 95% of them singletons. Input material: naive CD8+ T cells sorted from blood. The source of these receptors is a man aged 18 to 30 in good health.

The genes are TRBV4-2 and TRBJ2-1, with D perhaps TRBD2 (5 bases). The germline V and J ends were trimmed by 2 bases and 5 bases, with 10 bases remaining between them. The CDR3 totals 14 residues. Germline V lookup: CDR1 LGHNA, CDR2 YNFKEQ. The CDR3 DNA sequence: TGTGCCAGCAGCCAAACCGGGGATAACAATGAGCAGTTCTTC. Its translation is CASSQTGDNNEQFF.

This sequence joins TRBV6-5 and TRBJ2-7; weak D call: TRBD2 (6 bases). This CDR3 has 16 residues. V was clipped by 3 bases and J by 0 bases, with 15 bases between them. The germline V gene encodes CDR1 MNHEY and CDR2 SVGAGI. In DNA form, the CDR3 reads TGTGCCAGCAGTTATGCCTTCCGGGACTCCTCCTACGAGCAGTACTTC. Translation: CASSYAFRDSSYEQYF.

The genes are TRBV30 and TRBJ2-1, with a tentative D call TRBD2 (6 bases). Germline values: CDR1 GTSNPN, CDR2 SVGIG (reference sequence). V was cut by 0 bases and J by 7 bases, with 13 bases left in between. The CDR3 totals 14 residues. Written as DNA, the CDR3 is TGTGCCTGGAGTGTTTATCCGGGAGATAATGAGCAGTTCTTC. Protein product: CAWSVYPGDNEQFF.

The J gene is TRBJ2-1, the V gene TRBV7-2; 9 bases map to TRBD2. CDR1 is SGHTA, CDR2 FQGNSA, per germline. V lost 8 bases and J lost 3; bases outside the gene matches: 5. The CDR3 has 14 amino acids. The CDR3, as DNA: TGTGCCAGCCTAGTAGCGGGAGACTACAATGAGCAGTTCTTC. Translating gives CASLVAGDYNEQFF.

This clone occurred a few times. The sample carries other DNA sequences with the same CDR3. The V and J genes are TRBV30 and TRBJ1-1, with unresolved D. This CDR3 has 13 residues. CDR1 GTSNPN and CDR2 SVGIG come from the germline V gene (reference sequence). Trimming shortened V by 0 bases and J by 1 base, and 6 bases separated the two germline ends. CDR3 nucleotide sequence: TGTGCCTGGAGTGTCGGCGGGAACACTGAAGCTTTCTTT. Protein product: CAWSVGGNTEAFF.